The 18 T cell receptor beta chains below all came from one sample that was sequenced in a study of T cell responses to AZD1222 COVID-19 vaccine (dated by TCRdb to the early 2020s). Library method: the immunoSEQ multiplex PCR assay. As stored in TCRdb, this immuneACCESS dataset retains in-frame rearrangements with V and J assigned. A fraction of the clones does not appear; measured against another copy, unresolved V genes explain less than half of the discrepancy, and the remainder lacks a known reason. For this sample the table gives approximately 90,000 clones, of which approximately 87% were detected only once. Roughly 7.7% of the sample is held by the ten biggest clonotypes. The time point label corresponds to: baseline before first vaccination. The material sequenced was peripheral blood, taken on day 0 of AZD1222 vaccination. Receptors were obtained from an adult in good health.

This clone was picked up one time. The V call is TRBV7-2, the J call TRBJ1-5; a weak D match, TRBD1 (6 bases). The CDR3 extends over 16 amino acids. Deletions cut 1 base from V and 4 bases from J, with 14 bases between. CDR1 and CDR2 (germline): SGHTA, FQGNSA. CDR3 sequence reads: CASSLDQGIGNQPQHF. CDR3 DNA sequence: TGTGCCAGCAGCTTAGATCAGGGGATAGGTAATCAGCCCCAGCATTTT.

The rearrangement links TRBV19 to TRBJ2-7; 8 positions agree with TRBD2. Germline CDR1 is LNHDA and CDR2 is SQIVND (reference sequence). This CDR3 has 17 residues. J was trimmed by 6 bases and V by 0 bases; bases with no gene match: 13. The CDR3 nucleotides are TGTGCCAGTAGTATAGATCGGGTCACAGCCGCGGGGGGCGAGCAGTACTTC. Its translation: CASSIDRVTAAGGEQYF.

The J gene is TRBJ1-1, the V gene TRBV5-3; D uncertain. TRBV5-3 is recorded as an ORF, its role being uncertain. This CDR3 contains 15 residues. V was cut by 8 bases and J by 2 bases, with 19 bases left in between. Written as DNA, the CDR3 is TGTGCCAGGGGTGGGCGACCCGGCTTCAACACTGAAGCTTTCTTT. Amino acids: CARGGRPGFNTEAFF.

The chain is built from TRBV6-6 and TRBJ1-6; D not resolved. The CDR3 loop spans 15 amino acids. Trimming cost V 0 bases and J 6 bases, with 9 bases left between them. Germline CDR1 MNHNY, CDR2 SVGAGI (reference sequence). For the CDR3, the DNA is TGTGCCAGCAGTTACTCGTCAGATCCTAATTCACCCCTCCACTTT. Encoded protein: CASSYSSDPNSPLHF.

The CDR3, as DNA: TGTGCCAGTAGTGCTTCCGGGACAGCAAGTTCACCCCTCCACTTT. This encodes CASSASGTASSPLHF. The rearrangement links TRBV19 to TRBJ1-6; 7 nucleotides match TRBD1. CDR1 LNHDA and CDR2 SQIVND come from the germline V gene (reference sequence). The CDR3 has 15 amino acids. The junction had 10 bases not matched to a gene; V was cut back by 5 bases and J by 9 bases.

CDR3 sequence (DNA): TGTGCCAGCAGTTTGAGACCCGGGGAGCTGTTTTTT. Its protein product is CASSLRPGELFF. The chain links TRBV28 to TRBJ2-2; the D is unclear. The V end was cut by 3 bases, the J end by 6 bases, with 5 bases between. Germline CDR1 is MDHEN and CDR2 is SYDVKM. The CDR3 sequence is 12 residues long.

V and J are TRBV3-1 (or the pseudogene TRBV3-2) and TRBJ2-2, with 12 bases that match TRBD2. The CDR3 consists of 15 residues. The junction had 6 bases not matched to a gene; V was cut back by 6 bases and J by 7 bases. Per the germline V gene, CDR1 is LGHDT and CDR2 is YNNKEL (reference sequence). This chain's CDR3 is CASRPSGGAFGELFF. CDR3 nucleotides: TGTGCCAGCAGGCCTAGCGGGGGGGCGTTCGGGGAGCTGTTTTTT.

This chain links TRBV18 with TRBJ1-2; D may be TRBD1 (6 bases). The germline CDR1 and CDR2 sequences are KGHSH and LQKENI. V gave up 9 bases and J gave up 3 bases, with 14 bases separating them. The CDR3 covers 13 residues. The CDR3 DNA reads TGTGCCAGTTCCCGGACAGACTACTATGGCTACACCTTC. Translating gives CASSRTDYYGYTF.

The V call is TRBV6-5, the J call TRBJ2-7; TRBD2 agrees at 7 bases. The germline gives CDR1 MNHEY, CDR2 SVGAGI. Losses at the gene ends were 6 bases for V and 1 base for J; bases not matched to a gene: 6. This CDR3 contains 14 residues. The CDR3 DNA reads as TGTGCCAGCAGCCCCCGGGGGGAATCCTACGAGCAGTACTTC. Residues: CASSPRGESYEQYF.

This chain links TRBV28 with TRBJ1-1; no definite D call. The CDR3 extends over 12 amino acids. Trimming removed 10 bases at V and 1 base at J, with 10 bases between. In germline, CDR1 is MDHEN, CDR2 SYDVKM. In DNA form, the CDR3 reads TGTGCCACCCTGCTTGCGAACACTGAAGCTTTCTTT. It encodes CATLLANTEAFF. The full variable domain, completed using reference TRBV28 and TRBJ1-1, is DVKVTQSSRYLVKRTGEKVFLECVQDMDHENMFWYRQDPGLGLRLIYFSYDVKMKEKGDIPEGYSVSREKKERFSLILESASTNQTSMYLCATLLANTEAFFGQGTRLTVV.

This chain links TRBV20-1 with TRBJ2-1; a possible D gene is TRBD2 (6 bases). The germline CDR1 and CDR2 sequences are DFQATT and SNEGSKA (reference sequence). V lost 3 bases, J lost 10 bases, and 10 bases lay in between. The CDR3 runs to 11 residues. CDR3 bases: TGCAGTGCTAGGCGGGACCGGGAGCAGTTCTTC. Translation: CSARRDREQFF.

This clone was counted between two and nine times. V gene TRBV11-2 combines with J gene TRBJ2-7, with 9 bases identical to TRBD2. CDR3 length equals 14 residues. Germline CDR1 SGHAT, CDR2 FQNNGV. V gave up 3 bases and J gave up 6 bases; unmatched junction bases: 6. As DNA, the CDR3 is TGTGCCAGCAGCTTCTTAGCGGGAGTGGGCGAGCAGTACTTC. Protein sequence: CASSFLAGVGEQYF.

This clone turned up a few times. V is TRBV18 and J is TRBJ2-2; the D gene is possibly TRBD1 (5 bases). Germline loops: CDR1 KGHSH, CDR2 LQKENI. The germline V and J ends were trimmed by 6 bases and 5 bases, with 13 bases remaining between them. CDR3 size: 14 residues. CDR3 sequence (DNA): TGTGCCAGCTCCCCGGACAAACGGACCGGGGAGCTGTTTTTT. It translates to CASSPDKRTGELFF.

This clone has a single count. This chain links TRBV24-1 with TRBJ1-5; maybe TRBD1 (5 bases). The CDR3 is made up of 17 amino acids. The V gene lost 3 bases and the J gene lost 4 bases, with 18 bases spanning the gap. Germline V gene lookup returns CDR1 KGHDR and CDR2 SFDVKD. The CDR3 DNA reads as TGTGCCACCAGTGATAGGGGACCCGTGGGTTCGAATCAGCCCCAGCATTTT. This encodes CATSDRGPVGSNQPQHF.

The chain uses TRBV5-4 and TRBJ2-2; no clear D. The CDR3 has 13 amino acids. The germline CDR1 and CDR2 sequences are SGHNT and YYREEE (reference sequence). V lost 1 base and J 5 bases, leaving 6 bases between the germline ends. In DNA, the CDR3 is TGTGCCAGCAGCTTGACGTGGACCGGGGAGCTGTTTTTT. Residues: CASSLTWTGELFF.

CDR3 loop: CASLTGGVGYNEQFF. The CDR3 nucleotides are TGTGCCAGCCTCACGGGGGGAGTAGGGTACAATGAGCAGTTCTTC. The chain combines TRBV28 with TRBJ2-1; 7 nucleotides align to TRBD2. This CDR3 is 15 amino acids long. Germline values: CDR1 MDHEN, CDR2 SYDVKM. Trimming took 8 bases from V and 4 from J; bases not matched to a gene: 11.

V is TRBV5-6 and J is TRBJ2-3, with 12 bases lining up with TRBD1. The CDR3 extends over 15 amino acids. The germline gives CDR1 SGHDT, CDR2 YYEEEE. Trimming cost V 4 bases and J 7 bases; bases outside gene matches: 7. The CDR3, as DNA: TGTGCCAGCAGCCTGCCGGGACAGGGGGCATATACGCAGTATTTT. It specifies CASSLPGQGAYTQYF.

CDR3 residues: CASSGVRGAFF. The CDR3 DNA sequence: TGTGCCAGCAGTGGGGTCAGGGGGGCTTTCTTT. J is TRBJ1-1 and V is TRBV28; 7 nucleotides match TRBD1. V was pared by 5 bases and J by 11 bases, with 5 bases of the junction left unmatched. The CDR3 has 11 residues. CDR1 and CDR2 (germline): MDHEN, SYDVKM.